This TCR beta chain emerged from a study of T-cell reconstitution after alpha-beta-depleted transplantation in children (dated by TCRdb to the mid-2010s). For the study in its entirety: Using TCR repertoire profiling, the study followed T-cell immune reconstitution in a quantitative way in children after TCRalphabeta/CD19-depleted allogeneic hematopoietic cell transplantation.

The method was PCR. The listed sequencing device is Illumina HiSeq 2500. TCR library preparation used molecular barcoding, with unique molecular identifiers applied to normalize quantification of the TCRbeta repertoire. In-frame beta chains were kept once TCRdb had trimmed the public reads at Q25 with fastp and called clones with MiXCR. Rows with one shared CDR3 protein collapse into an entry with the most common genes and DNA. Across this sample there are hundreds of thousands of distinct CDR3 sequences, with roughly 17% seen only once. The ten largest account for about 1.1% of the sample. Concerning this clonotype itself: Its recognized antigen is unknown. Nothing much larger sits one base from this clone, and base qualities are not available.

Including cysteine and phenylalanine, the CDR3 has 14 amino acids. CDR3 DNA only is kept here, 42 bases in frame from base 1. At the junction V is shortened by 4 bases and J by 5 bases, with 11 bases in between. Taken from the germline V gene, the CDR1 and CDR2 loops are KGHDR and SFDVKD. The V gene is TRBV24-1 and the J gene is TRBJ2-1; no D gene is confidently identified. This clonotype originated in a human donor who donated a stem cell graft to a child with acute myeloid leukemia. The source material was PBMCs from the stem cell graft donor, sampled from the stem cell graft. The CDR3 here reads CATSEIGADNEQFF. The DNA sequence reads TGTGCCACCAGTGAAATAGGAGCAGACAATGAGCAGTTCTTC.